This TCR beta chain derives from a study of T-cell reconstitution after alpha-beta-depleted transplantation in children. Looked up from germline, CDR1 is SGHAT and CDR2 is FQNNGV. Trimming shortened V by 4 bases and J by 5 bases, and 8 bases separated the two germline ends. This CDR3 is built from 13 residues. Researchers prepared the TCRbeta library using unique molecular identifiers, the study reports. TCRdb ran MiXCR on the PCR reads and lists one entry per CDR3 protein. This table holds approximately 350,000 distinct CDR3 sequences, about an eighth found once. The starting material was PBMCs, obtained from the stem cell graft. The TCR sequence derives from a human donor who donated a stem cell graft to a child with Fanconi anemia. The chain employs TRBV11-2 and TRBJ1-4; no definite D call. DNA of the CDR3: TGTGCCAGCAGCTCGACGGCGAATGAAAAACTGTTTTTT. This sequence encodes CASSSTANEKLFF.